This T cell receptor beta chain comes out of a study of T-cell reconstitution after alpha-beta-depleted transplantation in children. General study points: The authors attributed T-cell counts and diversity one year after transplant mostly to newly produced T cells. Reported findings indicate that, about two months after transplant, alpha-beta T cells came from several hundred expanded clones, which were derived from non-depleted graft cells.

On this clonotype itself: Its matching antigen is unknown.

A TCRbeta library incorporating unique molecular identifiers was prepared. TCRdb called the PCR reads again in MiXCR, with one record for every CDR3 protein. Among hundreds of thousands of distinct CDR3 sequences listed, around 12% were seen once. The sequence derives from a girl aged 2 to 9 with congenital amegakaryocytic thrombocytopenia, due to receive a stem cell transplant. Sequenced here: PBMCs, sampled before TCRalphabeta/CD19-depleted stem cell transplant.

Written as DNA, the CDR3 is TGTGCCAGCAGTTTAATAGCGGGAGTTATAAAGTATGAGCAGTACTTC. Translating gives CASSLIAGVIKYEQYF. The gene calls are TRBV27 and TRBJ2-7, with 9 nucleotides matching TRBD2. J was trimmed by 7 bases and V by 2 bases; bases with no gene match: 12. Looked up from germline, CDR1 is MNHEY and CDR2 is SMNVEV (reference sequence). This CDR3 is 16 amino acids long.